This section outlines one T cell receptor beta chain sequence together with its context. Trimming took 2 bases from V and 5 from J; bases not matched to a gene: 12. Germline V gene lookup returns CDR1 MNHNS and CDR2 SASEGT. This CDR3 region has 18 residues. The record originates from a study of blood T cell repertoires in COVID-19. Across the study: PBMCs, B-cell-depleted T cells, or T cells provided the cDNA or gDNA that made up the material.

The table came from immunoSEQ multiplex PCR; TCRdb's copy has only in-frame clones and leaves some out. The profile covers fewer than 250,000 clones, with around 83% appearing a single time and about 7.4% taken by the ten largest. The sample was peripheral blood. This chain joins TRBV6-1 and TRBJ1-5; 10 bases map to TRBD1. The TCR comes from a woman in her fifties or sixties with acute or convalescent COVID-19. The CDR3 here is CASSELPGQGYSDQPQHF. The CDR3 DNA sequence: TGTGCCAGCAGTGAACTTCCGGGACAGGGGTATAGTGATCAGCCCCAGCATTTT.